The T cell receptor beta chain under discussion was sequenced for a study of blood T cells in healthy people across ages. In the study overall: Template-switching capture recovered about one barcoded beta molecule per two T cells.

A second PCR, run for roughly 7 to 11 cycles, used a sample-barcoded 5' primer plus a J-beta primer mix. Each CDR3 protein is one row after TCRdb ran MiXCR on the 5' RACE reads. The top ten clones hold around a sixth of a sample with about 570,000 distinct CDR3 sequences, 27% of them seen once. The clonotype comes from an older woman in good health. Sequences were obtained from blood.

The CDR3 sequence is CSAIGGQDYGYTF. DNA of the CDR3: TGCAGCGCGATAGGGGGGCAGGACTATGGCTACACCTTC. The chain has TRBV20-1 and TRBJ1-2; a possible D gene is TRBD1 (6 bases). Germline V CDR1 and CDR2: DFQATT, SNEGSKA (reference sequence). The CDR3 contains 13 residues.